One T cell receptor beta chain is described in this entry. V trimming: 5 bases; J trimming: 12 bases; junction bases outside the gene matches: 6. CDR3 length equals 13 residues. Germline V gives CDR1 SGHNT, CDR2 YENEEA. This entry comes from a study of T cell repertoires in cytomegalovirus infection. TCRdb processed the reads anew with MiXCR; each CDR3 protein has one entry. Among 250,000 to 300,000 distinct CDR3 sequences, roughly 15% were seen once, and the ten largest hold 7% to 9.5%. The receptor was isolated from a human donor in good health (CMV status not recorded). Some clones in this sample may be carry-over from other donors' samples. The sample consisted of PBMCs. The chain joins TRBV11-3 to TRBJ2-7, with 14 bases aligning to TRBD2. CDR3 DNA: TGTGCCAGCAGCACAGGGACTAGCGGGAGTCTGTACTTC. Amino acid sequence: CASSTGTSGSLYF.